This entry concerns a single T cell receptor beta chain. The CDR3 extends over 16 amino acids. J gave up 3 bases and V 3 bases, and 11 bases lay outside the gene matches. The V gene's germline CDR1 is SGHVS and CDR2 FQNEAQ. This entry comes from a study of control samples from healthy donors and cancer patients. Assay: immunoSEQ multiplex PCR; the TCRdb copy retains only in-frame clones and omits some. Of around 58,000 clones in the sample, roughly 95% were seen once. The chain couples TRBV7-8 to TRBJ2-7, with 7 nucleotides matching TRBD2. The sample consisted of blood. The origin of this receptor is a woman aged 18-29 years in good health. CDR3 sequence reads: CASSFSGLGRLYEQYF. CDR3 DNA: TGTGCCAGCAGCTTTAGCGGGCTGGGTCGCCTCTACGAGCAGTACTTC.